The subject of this entry is one TCR beta chain. This entry comes from a study of blood T cell repertoires in COVID-19. Study-level information: COVID-19 samples from acute and convalescent phases originated in the United States, Italy and Spain. PBMCs, B-cell-depleted T cells, or T cells were the source of the cDNA or gDNA that made up the material.

The authors' processing: Amplification with reference gene primers provided the estimates of nucleated cell counts. Measured with immunoSEQ multiplex PCR; TCRdb has only the in-frame clones, and not every one. For V, J and clone size, that table is used; D and trimming come from the DNA. The sample lists 200,000 to 250,000 clones; 80% were seen once. The CDR3 sequence is 15 residues long. The germline CDR1 and CDR2 sequences are LNHDA and SQIVND (reference sequence). Trimming removed 9 bases from V and 2 bases from J; junction bases left unmatched: 7. The receptor was isolated from a woman aged 70-85 years with acute or convalescent COVID-19. Sequenced material: peripheral blood. The rearrangement joins TRBV19 to TRBJ1-5, with 10 nucleotides matching TRBD1. DNA of the CDR3: TGTGCCAGCACCTGGGACAGGGGTGGCAATCAGCCCCAGCATTTT. The encoded protein is CASTWDRGGNQPQHF.